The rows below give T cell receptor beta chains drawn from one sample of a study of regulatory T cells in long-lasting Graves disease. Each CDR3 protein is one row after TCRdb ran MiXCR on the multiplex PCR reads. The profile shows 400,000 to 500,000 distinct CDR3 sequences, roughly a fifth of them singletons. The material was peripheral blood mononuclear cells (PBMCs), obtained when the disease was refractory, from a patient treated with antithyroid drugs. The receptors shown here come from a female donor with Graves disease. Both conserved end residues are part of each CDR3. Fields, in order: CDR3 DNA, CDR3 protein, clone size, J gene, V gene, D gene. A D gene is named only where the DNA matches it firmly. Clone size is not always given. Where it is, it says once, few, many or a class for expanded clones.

cdr3_nt: TGTGCCAGCAGTTTTACTGTGGGGTGGGACGGGGAGCTGTTTTTT; cdr3_aa: CASSFTVGWDGELFF; clone_size: many; j_call: TRBJ2-2; v_call: TRBV28; d_call: -
cdr3_nt: TGCAGCGTTGTGGACAGGGGGCGGAGTACTGAAGCTTTCTTT; cdr3_aa: CSVVDRGRSTEAFF; clone_size: -; j_call: TRBJ1-1; v_call: TRBV29-1; d_call: TRBD1
cdr3_nt: TGTGCCAGCAGTGGGACAGGGGGCACCTACGAGCAGTACTTC; cdr3_aa: CASSGTGGTYEQYF; clone_size: -; j_call: TRBJ2-7; v_call: TRBV9; d_call: TRBD1
cdr3_nt: TGTGCCAGTAGTTCCAAGTCCTACGAGCAGTACTTC; cdr3_aa: CASSSKSYEQYF; clone_size: -; j_call: TRBJ2-7; v_call: TRBV19; d_call: -
cdr3_nt: TGTGCCAGCAGTGAAGCTTTGGGACAGCACCAAGAGACCCAGTACTTC; cdr3_aa: CASSEALGQHQETQYF; clone_size: many; j_call: TRBJ2-5; v_call: TRBV6-2/TRBV6-3; d_call: TRBD1
cdr3_nt: TGCAGTGCTAGTTTAGGACAGCAACCCGAGCAGTTCTTC; cdr3_aa: CSASLGQQPEQFF; clone_size: -; j_call: TRBJ2-1; v_call: TRBV20-1; d_call: -
cdr3_nt: TGTGCCAGCAAAGGGACAGCGACGGGCACCGGGGAGCTGTTTTTT; cdr3_aa: CASKGTATGTGELFF; clone_size: -; j_call: TRBJ2-2; v_call: TRBV6-1; d_call: TRBD1
cdr3_nt: TGTGCCAGCAGTTTATTAGCGGGAGGCACAGAGCAGTACTTC; cdr3_aa: CASSLLAGGTEQYF; clone_size: many; j_call: TRBJ2-7; v_call: TRBV28; d_call: TRBD2
cdr3_nt: TGTGCCAGCAGCCAACAGGGTTTTAACACTGAAGCTTTCTTT; cdr3_aa: CASSQQGFNTEAFF; clone_size: few; j_call: TRBJ1-1; v_call: TRBV2; d_call: -
cdr3_nt: TGTGCCAGCTCACCTCCATCCGGGGAGCTGCTTTTT; cdr3_aa: CASSPPSGELLF; clone_size: -; j_call: TRBJ2-2; v_call: TRBV18; d_call: -
cdr3_nt: TGCAGTGCTACTCCCGGGGGCGGCTCACCCCTCCACTTT; cdr3_aa: CSATPGGGSPLHF; clone_size: -; j_call: TRBJ1-6; v_call: TRBV20-1; d_call: -
cdr3_nt: TGTGCCACCAGCAGAGAAGGGATACTGAGCAATCAGCCCCAGCATTTT; cdr3_aa: CATSREGILSNQPQHF; clone_size: many; j_call: TRBJ1-5; v_call: TRBV15; d_call: -
cdr3_nt: TGTGCCAGCAGCTCGTGGCAGGGAAGGGTTGGGGGCTACACCTTC; cdr3_aa: CASSSWQGRVGGYTF; clone_size: few; j_call: TRBJ1-2; v_call: TRBV5-4; d_call: -
cdr3_nt: TGTGCCAGCAGCTTGGGGGGAGTGACTTTCTTT; cdr3_aa: CASSLGGVTFF; clone_size: -; j_call: TRBJ1-1; v_call: TRBV5-5; d_call: -
cdr3_nt: TGTGCCAGCACCCTCCAGGGGGCCTCCACCGGGGAGCTGTTTTTT; cdr3_aa: CASTLQGASTGELFF; clone_size: few; j_call: TRBJ2-2; v_call: TRBV12-3/TRBV12-4; d_call: TRBD1
cdr3_nt: TGTGCCAGCAGTCCCGGGACTAGCGGAGGATACCAAGAGACCCAGTACTTC; cdr3_aa: CASSPGTSGGYQETQYF; clone_size: many; j_call: TRBJ2-5; v_call: TRBV28; d_call: TRBD2
cdr3_nt: TGCGCCAGCAGCTTGGTAGACAGGAAAACCTACGAGCAGTACTTC; cdr3_aa: CASSLVDRKTYEQYF; clone_size: -; j_call: TRBJ2-7; v_call: TRBV5-1; d_call: -
cdr3_nt: TGTGCCAGCAGCGCGTATGCCCGTGAGACCCAGTACTTC; cdr3_aa: CASSAYARETQYF; clone_size: many; j_call: TRBJ2-5; v_call: TRBV11-2; d_call: -
cdr3_nt: TGTGCCAGTGATCCGGGAAGGACATTCGGCGGGGAGCTGTTTTTT; cdr3_aa: CASDPGRTFGGELFF; clone_size: many; j_call: TRBJ2-2; v_call: TRBV19; d_call: -
cdr3_nt: TGCAGTGCTAGCTCCCCGGGACAGGAGTACCAGCCCCAGCATTTT; cdr3_aa: CSASSPGQEYQPQHF; clone_size: -; j_call: TRBJ1-5; v_call: TRBV20-1; d_call: TRBD1
cdr3_nt: TGTGCCTGGAGACAGGGGATTTATGGCTACACCTTC; cdr3_aa: CAWRQGIYGYTF; clone_size: -; j_call: TRBJ1-2; v_call: TRBV30; d_call: TRBD1
cdr3_nt: TGTGCTAGTGGTTGGACTAGCGGAGGCCGATACAATGAGCAGTTCTTC; cdr3_aa: CASGWTSGGRYNEQFF; clone_size: few; j_call: TRBJ2-1; v_call: TRBV12-5; d_call: TRBD2
cdr3_nt: TGCGCCAGCAGCGAGGGACGTTCCTACGAGCAGTACTTC; cdr3_aa: CASSEGRSYEQYF; clone_size: few; j_call: TRBJ2-7; v_call: TRBV5-1; d_call: -
cdr3_nt: TGCAGTGCTAGAGAAGAGCGGGAGGGCCGTCATGTCAATGAGCAGTTCTTC; cdr3_aa: CSAREEREGRHVNEQFF; clone_size: -; j_call: TRBJ2-1; v_call: TRBV20-1; d_call: TRBD2
cdr3_nt: TGTGCCAGCAGCCACGGTGGGGGCCGGGAGACCCAGTACTTC; cdr3_aa: CASSHGGGRETQYF; clone_size: -; j_call: TRBJ2-5; v_call: TRBV7-9; d_call: -
cdr3_nt: TGTGCCACTTCCGGGTCCTCAAACACTGAAGCTTTCTTT; cdr3_aa: CATSGSSNTEAFF; clone_size: few; j_call: TRBJ1-1; v_call: TRBV10-3; d_call: -
cdr3_nt: TGCAGCGTCAAGGGCCAGGGGGCGACGAATCAGCCCCAGCATTTT; cdr3_aa: CSVKGQGATNQPQHF; clone_size: -; j_call: TRBJ1-5; v_call: TRBV29-1; d_call: TRBD1